One sample yielded the 14 T cell receptor beta chains listed below, sequenced in a study of T-cell reconstitution after alpha-beta-depleted transplantation in children. The TCRbeta library was prepared with unique molecular identifiers. Each CDR3 protein gets one entry after TCRdb re-called the PCR reads with MiXCR. The data hold 330,000 or so distinct CDR3 sequences, with roughly 9.1% observed a single time. The sample consisted of PBMCs, taken before TCRalphabeta/CD19-depleted stem cell transplant. The receptor set was obtained from a boy less than two years old with acute myeloid leukemia, due to receive a stem cell transplant.

This clonotype was counted between two and nine times. The V gene is TRBV11-2, the J gene TRBJ2-6, with D possibly TRBD1 on 6 matching bases. CDR3 length: 18 amino acids. Trimming removed 3 bases from V and 0 bases from J, with 15 bases in between. Germline CDR1 SGHAT, CDR2 FQNNGV. The CDR3 region has the DNA TGTGCCAGCAGCTTTCAGGGGCGTAGGGCCTCTGGGGCCAACGTCCTGACTTTC. Encoded protein: CASSFQGRRASGANVLTF. The variable domain in full, completed from reference TRBV11-2 and TRBJ2-6, reads EAGVAQSPRYKIIEKRQSVAFWCNPISGHATLYWYQQILGQGPKLLIQFQNNGVVDDSQLPKDRFSAERLKGVDSTLKIQPAKLEDSAVYLCASSFQGRRASGANVLTFGAGSRLTVL.

At least ten counts were recorded for this clonotype. The V call is TRBV11-2, the J call TRBJ2-1; TRBD1 agrees at 9 bases. The V gene's germline CDR1 is SGHAT and CDR2 FQNNGV. The V and J ends lost 2 bases and 5 bases, in that order; junction bases with no gene match: 4. This CDR3 has 15 amino acids. CDR3 nucleotide sequence: TGTGCCAGCAGCTTAACGGGACAGGGTAACAATGAGCAGTTCTTC. Translation: CASSLTGQGNNEQFF.

This chain joins TRBV20-1 and TRBJ2-3; a possible D gene is TRBD2 (7 bases). The CDR3 extends over 14 amino acids. Trimming took 5 bases from V and 4 from J, leaving 16 bases between them. CDR1 and CDR2 from the germline V gene are DFQATT and SNEGSKA (reference sequence). The CDR3: CSALPGGRADTQYF. Here the CDR3 DNA reads TGCAGTGCTCTACCCGGGGGGCGCGCAGATACGCAGTATTTT.

Many counts were recorded for this clonotype. The V and J genes are TRBV4-3 and TRBJ2-3; D possibly matches TRBD1 or TRBD2 (6 bases each). This CDR3 comprises 17 residues. V was trimmed by 3 bases and J by 1 base, leaving 17 bases between them. Germline V CDR1 and CDR2: LGHNA, YSLEER. CDR3 region: CASSQEGHFYRTDTQYF. For the CDR3, the DNA is TGCGCCAGCAGCCAGGAGGGACACTTCTACCGCACAGATACGCAGTATTTT.

The rearrangement joins TRBV5-4 to TRBJ2-7; D not resolved. Germline-derived CDR1 and CDR2 are SGHNT and YYREEE (reference sequence). The CDR3 totals 14 residues. V lost 4 bases to trimming and J lost 1 base, with 12 bases between them. The CDR3 is CASSPDGFSYEQYF. The CDR3 coding sequence is TGTGCCAGCAGCCCCGACGGATTTTCCTACGAGCAGTACTTC. The full variable domain, its missing parts supplied by reference TRBV5-4 and TRBJ2-7, is ETGVTQSPTHLIKTRGQQVTLRCSSQSGHNTVSWYQQALGQGPQFIFQYYREEENGRGNFPPRFSGLQFPNYSSELNVNALELDDSALYLCASSPDGFSYEQYFGPGTRLTVT.

This clonotype was found many times. This chain connects TRBV7-3 to TRBJ1-4; D not certain. Trimming stripped 8 bases from V and 6 bases from J, with 13 bases between. This CDR3 comprises 13 residues. CDR1 is SGHTA, CDR2 FQGTGA, per germline. CDR3 residues: CASPGVPHEKLFF. Here the CDR3 DNA reads TGTGCCAGCCCCGGGGTGCCGCATGAAAAACTGTTTTTT. Looking up the rest from reference TRBV7-3 and TRBJ1-4 gives the full variable domain: GAGVSQTPSNKVTEKGKYVELRCDPISGHTALYWYRQSLGQGPEFLIYFQGTGAADDSGLPNDRFFAVRPEGSVSTLKIQRTERGDSAVYLCASPGVPHEKLFFGSGTQLSVL.

This clonotype was found many times. CDR3 amino acids: CATSDLPAGRKNEQFF. The CDR3 DNA is TGTGCCACCAGTGATTTGCCAGCGGGGAGGAAAAATGAGCAGTTCTTC. This chain links TRBV24-1 with TRBJ2-1; 7 nucleotides align to TRBD2. Germline V gene sequence: CDR1 KGHDR, CDR2 SFDVKD. Trimming at V came to 0 bases and at J to 7 bases, leaving 8 bases not matched to a gene. The CDR3 length is 16 residues.

The chain is built from TRBV2 and TRBJ2-7, with TRBD2 matching over 7 bases. This CDR3 has 14 amino acids. The germline V gene has CDR1 SNHLY and CDR2 FYNNEI. The ends lost 8 bases at V and 4 bases at J; junction bases unmatched: 11. The CDR3 sequence: CASSEGGGAYEQYF. As DNA, the CDR3 is TGTGCCAGCTCCGAGGGCGGGGGAGCGTACGAGCAGTACTTC.

This clonotype was detected many times. The rearrangement joins TRBV20-1 to TRBJ2-2; D is possibly TRBD1 (6 bases). This CDR3 is 14 amino acids long. Germline lookup yields CDR1 DFQATT and CDR2 SNEGSKA (reference sequence). V was cut by 5 bases and J by 2 bases, with 12 bases left in between. Written as DNA, the CDR3 is TGCAGTGCTGTCGGGACACACAACACCGGGGAGCTGTTTTTT. Translating it yields CSAVGTHNTGELFF.

This clonotype has ten or more counts. The chain couples TRBV5-1 to TRBJ2-7, with 10 bases lining up with TRBD2. CDR1 and CDR2 (germline): SGHRS, YFSETQ. The junction had 6 bases not matched to a gene; V was cut back by 0 bases and J by 3 bases. The length of the CDR3 is 16 residues. The CDR3, as DNA: TGCGCCAGCAGCTTGGTGTTAGCGGGAGGTAACTACGAGCAGTACTTC. It is translated as CASSLVLAGGNYEQYF.

The sample holds many counts of this clonotype. The chain has TRBV7-9 and TRBJ2-2; 8 bases are a match to TRBD1. The germline gives CDR1 SEHNR, CDR2 FQNEAQ (reference sequence). Trimming at V came to 5 bases and at J to 6 bases, leaving 5 bases not matched to a gene. This CDR3 contains 14 residues. The CDR3, as DNA: TGTGCCAGCAGCGCAGGGGGCAGGGCCGGGGAGCTGTTTTTT. Its translation is CASSAGGRAGELFF.

In regard to this clonotype: This could be a read error, since a much larger clone is one nucleotide away. The rearrangement joins TRBV7-7 to TRBJ2-3; D is unresolved. V was clipped by 2 bases and J by 1 base, with 7 bases between them. This CDR3 spans 14 amino acids. CDR1 and CDR2 (germline): SSHAT, FNYEAQ (reference sequence). As DNA, the CDR3 is TGTGCCAGCAGCTTAAACAGCCGCACAGATACGCAGTATTTT. Amino acids: CASSLNSRTDTQYF.

Only a few counts were recorded for this clonotype. This rearrangement joins TRBV30 to TRBJ2-1, with unresolved D. Trimming pared 0 bases from V and 7 bases from J, leaving 7 bases between. The CDR3 length is 12 residues. Looked up from germline, CDR1 is GTSNPN and CDR2 is SVGIG (reference sequence). The CDR3: CAWSVHGNEQFF. CDR3 nucleotide sequence: TGTGCCTGGAGTGTACATGGGAATGAGCAGTTCTTC.

There are many counts of this clonotype. The chain couples TRBV5-1 to TRBJ1-1; weak D call: TRBD1 (6 bases). The CDR3 loop spans 15 amino acids. Germline loops: CDR1 SGHRS, CDR2 YFSETQ. V lost 4 bases, J lost 1 base, and 14 bases lay in between. The CDR3, as DNA: TGCGCCAGCAGCCTCGCTGGGGGCGGGAACACTGAAGCTTTCTTT. Translating gives CASSLAGGGNTEAFF.